This T cell receptor beta chain stems from a study of graft-versus-host responses after intestinal transplantation. Turning to the study itself: Recipients got multivisceral, liver-intestinal, or isolated intestinal transplants. The study gave all recipients anti-thymocyte globulin induction, then tacrolimus and steroids for approximately 3 years.

The CDR3 sequence is 15 residues long. The germline CDR1 and CDR2 sequences are MNHNS and SASEGT. Trimming cost V 3 bases and J 3 bases, with 13 bases left between them. The method was immunoSEQ multiplex PCR; TCRdb's version includes in-frame clones alone and lacks a portion of them. This repertoire shows more than 85,000 clones, roughly 92% found once; its top ten account for approximately 0.064%. Worth noting for this clone: Its matching antigen is unknown.

Study outcomes and limitations: Within the allografts of patients who had graft-donor T cell macrochimerism, graft-versus-host to host-versus-graft clonal ratios were high.

The clonotype was recovered from a human donor who was the organ donor for an intestinal transplant. The chain carries TRBV6-1 and TRBJ2-3, with D perhaps TRBD2 (6 bases). The sample in question was unstimulated CD8+ T cells sorted from spleen or lymph node cells, obtained before transplant. Here the CDR3 reads CASSEAGRQTDTQYF. The DNA for the CDR3 is TGTGCCAGCAGTGAGGCGGGGCGCCAGACAGATACGCAGTATTTT.